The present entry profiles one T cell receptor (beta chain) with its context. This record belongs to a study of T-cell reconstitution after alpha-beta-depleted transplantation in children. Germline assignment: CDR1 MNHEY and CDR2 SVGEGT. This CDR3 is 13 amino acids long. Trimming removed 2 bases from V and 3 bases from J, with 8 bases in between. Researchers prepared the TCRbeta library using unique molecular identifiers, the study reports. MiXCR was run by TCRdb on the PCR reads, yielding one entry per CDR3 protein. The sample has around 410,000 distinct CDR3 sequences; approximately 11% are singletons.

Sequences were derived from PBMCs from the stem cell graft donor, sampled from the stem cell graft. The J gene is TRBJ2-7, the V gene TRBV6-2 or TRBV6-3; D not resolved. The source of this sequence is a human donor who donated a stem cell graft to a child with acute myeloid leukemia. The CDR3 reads CASSYRAVYEQYF. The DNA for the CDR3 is TGTGCCAGCAGTTACCGAGCAGTCTACGAGCAGTACTTC.